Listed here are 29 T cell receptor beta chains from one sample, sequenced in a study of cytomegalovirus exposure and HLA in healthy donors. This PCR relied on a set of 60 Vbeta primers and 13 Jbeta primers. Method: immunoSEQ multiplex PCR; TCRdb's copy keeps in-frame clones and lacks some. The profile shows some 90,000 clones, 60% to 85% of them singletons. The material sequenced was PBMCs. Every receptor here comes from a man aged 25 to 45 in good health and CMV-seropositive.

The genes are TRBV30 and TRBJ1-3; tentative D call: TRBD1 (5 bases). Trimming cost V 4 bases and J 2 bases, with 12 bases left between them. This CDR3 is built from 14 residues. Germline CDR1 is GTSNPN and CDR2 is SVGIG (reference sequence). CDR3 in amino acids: CAWTRGSTGNTIYF. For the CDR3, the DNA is TGTGCCTGGACCCGGGGGTCAACTGGAAACACCATATATTTT. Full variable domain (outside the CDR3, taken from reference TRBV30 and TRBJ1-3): SQTIHQWPATLVQPVGSPLSLECTVEGTSNPNLYWYRQAAGRGLQLLFYSVGIGQISSEVPQNLSASRPQDRQFILSSKKLLLSDSGFYLCAWTRGSTGNTIYFGEGSWLTVV.

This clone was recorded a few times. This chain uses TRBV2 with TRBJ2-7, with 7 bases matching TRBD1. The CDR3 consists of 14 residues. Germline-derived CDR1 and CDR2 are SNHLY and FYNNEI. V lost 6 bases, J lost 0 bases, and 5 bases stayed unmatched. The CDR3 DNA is TGTGCCAGCAGACGGGACAGAAGCTCCTACGAGCAGTACTTC. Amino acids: CASRRDRSSYEQYF.

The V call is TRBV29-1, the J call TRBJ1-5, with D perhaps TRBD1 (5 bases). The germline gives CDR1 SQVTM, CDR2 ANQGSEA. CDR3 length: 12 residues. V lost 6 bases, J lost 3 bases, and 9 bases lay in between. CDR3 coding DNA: TGCAGCGTCGGGGGATCCAATCAGCCCCAGCATTTT. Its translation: CSVGGSNQPQHF.

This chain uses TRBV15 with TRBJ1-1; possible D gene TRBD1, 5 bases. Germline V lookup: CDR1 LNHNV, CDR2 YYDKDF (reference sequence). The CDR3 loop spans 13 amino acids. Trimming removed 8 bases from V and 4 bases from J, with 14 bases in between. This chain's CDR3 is CATLGVESTEAFF. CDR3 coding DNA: TGTGCCACCCTAGGGGTCGAGAGCACTGAAGCTTTCTTT.

CDR3 DNA: TGCAGCGTGGGGGGGCGAATGAACACTGAAGCTTTCTTT. This sequence encodes CSVGGRMNTEAFF. The rearrangement links TRBV29-1 to TRBJ1-1; TRBD1 is a possible D gene (6 bases). CDR1 SQVTM and CDR2 ANQGSEA come from the germline V gene. Trimming stripped 6 bases from V and 0 bases from J, with 11 bases between. The CDR3 loop spans 13 amino acids.

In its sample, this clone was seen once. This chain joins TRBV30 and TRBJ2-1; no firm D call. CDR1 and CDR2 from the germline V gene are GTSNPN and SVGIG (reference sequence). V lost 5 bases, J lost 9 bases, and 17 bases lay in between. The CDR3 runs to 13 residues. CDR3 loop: CAWGQVADGEQFF. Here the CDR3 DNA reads TGTGCCTGGGGTCAAGTGGCAGATGGTGAGCAGTTCTTC.

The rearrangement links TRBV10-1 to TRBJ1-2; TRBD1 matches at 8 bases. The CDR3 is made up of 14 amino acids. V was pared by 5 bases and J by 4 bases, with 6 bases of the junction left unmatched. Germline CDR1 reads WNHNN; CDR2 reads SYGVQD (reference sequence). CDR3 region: CASSTDRAGYGYTF. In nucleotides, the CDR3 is TGCGCCAGCAGTACGGACAGGGCGGGCTATGGCTACACCTTC.

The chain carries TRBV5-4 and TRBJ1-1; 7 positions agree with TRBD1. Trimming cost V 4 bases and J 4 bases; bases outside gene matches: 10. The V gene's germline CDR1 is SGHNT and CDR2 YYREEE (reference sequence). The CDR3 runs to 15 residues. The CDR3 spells CASSTPRQGVTEAFF. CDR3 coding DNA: TGTGCCAGCAGCACGCCCCGACAGGGTGTCACTGAAGCTTTCTTT.

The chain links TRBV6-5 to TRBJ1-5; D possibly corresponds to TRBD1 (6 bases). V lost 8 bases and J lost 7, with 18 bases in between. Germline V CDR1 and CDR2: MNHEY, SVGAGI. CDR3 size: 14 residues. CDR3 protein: CASAWQGTWQPQHF. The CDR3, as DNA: TGTGCCAGCGCCTGGCAGGGGACATGGCAGCCCCAGCATTTT.

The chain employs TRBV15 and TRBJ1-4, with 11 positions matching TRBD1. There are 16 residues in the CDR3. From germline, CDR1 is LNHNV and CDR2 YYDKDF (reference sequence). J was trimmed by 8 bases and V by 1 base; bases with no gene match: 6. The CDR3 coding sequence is TGTGCCACCAGCAGAGGGCCGGGACAGGGGGAGGAAAAACTGTTTTTT. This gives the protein CATSRGPGQGEEKLFF.

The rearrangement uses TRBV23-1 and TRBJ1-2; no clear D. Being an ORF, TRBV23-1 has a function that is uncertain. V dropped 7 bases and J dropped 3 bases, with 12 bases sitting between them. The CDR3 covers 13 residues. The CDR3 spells CASTLEKDYGYTF. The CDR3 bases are TGCGCCAGCACTCTAGAAAAAGACTATGGCTACACCTTC.

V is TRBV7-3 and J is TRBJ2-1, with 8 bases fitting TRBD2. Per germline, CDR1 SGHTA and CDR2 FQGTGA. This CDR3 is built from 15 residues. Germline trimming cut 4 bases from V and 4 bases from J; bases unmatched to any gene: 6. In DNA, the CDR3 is TGTGCCAGCAGCTCAGGTCCTAGCGGGTACAATGAGCAGTTCTTC. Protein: CASSSGPSGYNEQFF. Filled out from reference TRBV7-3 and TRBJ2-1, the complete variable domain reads GAGVSQTPSNKVTEKGKYVELRCDPISGHTALYWYRQSLGQGPEFLIYFQGTGAADDSGLPNDRFFAVRPEGSVSTLKIQRTERGDSAVYLCASSSGPSGYNEQFFGPGTRLTVL.

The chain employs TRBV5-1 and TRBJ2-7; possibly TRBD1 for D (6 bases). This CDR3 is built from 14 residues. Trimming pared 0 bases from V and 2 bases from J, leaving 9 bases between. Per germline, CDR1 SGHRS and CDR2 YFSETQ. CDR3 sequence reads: CASSLDPGAYEQYV. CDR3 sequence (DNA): TGCGCCAGCAGCTTGGATCCAGGGGCCTACGAGCAGTACGTC.

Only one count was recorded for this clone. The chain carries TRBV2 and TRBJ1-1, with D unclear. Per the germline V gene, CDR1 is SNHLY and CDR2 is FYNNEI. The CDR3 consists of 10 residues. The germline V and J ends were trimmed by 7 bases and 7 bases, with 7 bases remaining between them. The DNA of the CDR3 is TGTGCCAGCAACCGACTTGAAGCTTTCTTT. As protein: CASNRLEAFF.

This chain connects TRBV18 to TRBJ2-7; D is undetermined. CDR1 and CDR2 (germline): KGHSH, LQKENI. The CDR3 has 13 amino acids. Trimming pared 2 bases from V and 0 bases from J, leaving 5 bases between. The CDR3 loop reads CASSPDTSYEQYF. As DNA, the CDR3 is TGTGCCAGCTCACCAGACACCTCCTACGAGCAGTACTTC.

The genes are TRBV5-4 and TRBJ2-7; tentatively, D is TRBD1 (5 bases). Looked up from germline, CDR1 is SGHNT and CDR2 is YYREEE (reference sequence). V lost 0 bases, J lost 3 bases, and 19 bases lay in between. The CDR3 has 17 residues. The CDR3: CASSLVAGILSFYEQYV. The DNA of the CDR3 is TGTGCCAGCAGCTTGGTGGCAGGGATCCTCTCTTTCTACGAGCAGTACGTC.

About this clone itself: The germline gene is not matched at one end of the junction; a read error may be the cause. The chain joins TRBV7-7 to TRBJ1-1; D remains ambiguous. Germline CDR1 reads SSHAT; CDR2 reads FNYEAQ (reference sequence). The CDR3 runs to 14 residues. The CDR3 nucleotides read TGTGCTAGCAGCTTAGAAGCCTATAACACTGAAGCTTTCTTT. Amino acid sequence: CASSLEAYNTEAFF.

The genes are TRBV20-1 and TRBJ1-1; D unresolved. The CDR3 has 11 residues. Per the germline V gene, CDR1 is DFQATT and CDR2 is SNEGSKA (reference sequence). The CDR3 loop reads CSPGRGTEAFF. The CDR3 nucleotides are TGCAGCCCTGGCCGCGGGACTGAAGCTTTCTTT.

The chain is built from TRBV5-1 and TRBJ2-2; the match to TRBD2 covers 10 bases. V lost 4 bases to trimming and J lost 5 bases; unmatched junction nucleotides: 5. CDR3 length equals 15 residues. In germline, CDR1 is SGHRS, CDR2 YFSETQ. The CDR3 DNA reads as TGCGCCAGCAGCCTTATAGCGGGAGGAACCGGGGAGCTGTTTTTT. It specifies CASSLIAGGTGELFF. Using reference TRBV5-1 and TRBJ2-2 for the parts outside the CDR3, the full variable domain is KAGVTQTPRYLIKTRGQQVTLSCSPISGHRSVSWYQQTPGQGLQFLFEYFSETQRNKGNFPGRFSGRQFSNSRSEMNVSTLELGDSALYLCASSLIAGGTGELFFGEGSRLTVL.

CDR3 sequence: CASSSGTGRRYTF. Written as DNA, the CDR3 is TGTGCCAGCAGCTCCGGGACAGGGCGCCGGTACACCTTC. This chain uses TRBV11-2 with TRBJ1-2, with TRBD1 matching 9 bases. Germline V lookup: CDR1 SGHAT, CDR2 FQNNGV. The junction had 8 bases not matched to a gene; V was cut back by 4 bases and J by 11 bases. This CDR3 comprises 13 residues.

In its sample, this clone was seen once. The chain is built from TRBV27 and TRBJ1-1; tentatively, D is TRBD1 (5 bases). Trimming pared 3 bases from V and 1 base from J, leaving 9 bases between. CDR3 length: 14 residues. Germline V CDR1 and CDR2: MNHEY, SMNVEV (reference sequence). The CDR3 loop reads CASSFRARNTEAFF. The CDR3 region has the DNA TGTGCCAGCAGTTTCAGGGCTAGGAACACTGAAGCTTTCTTT.

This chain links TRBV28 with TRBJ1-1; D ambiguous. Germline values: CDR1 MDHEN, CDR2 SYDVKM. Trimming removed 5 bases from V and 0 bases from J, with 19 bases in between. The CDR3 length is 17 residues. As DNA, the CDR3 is TGTGCCAGCAGTCCCGGCAGGTCTACAGTCCTGAACACTGAAGCTTTCTTT. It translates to CASSPGRSTVLNTEAFF.

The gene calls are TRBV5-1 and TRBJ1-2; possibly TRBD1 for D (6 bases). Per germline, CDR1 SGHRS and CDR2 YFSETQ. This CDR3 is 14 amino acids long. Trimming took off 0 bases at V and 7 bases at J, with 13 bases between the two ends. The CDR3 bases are TGCGCCAGCAGCTTGGGGACAGCGTTAATTGGCTACACCTTC. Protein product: CASSLGTALIGYTF.

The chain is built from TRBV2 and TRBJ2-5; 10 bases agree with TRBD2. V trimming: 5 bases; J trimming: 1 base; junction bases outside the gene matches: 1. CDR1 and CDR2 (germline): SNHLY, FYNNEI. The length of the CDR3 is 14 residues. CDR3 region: CASSSGGAQETQYF. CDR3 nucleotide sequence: TGTGCCAGCAGTAGCGGGGGGGCCCAAGAGACCCAGTACTTC. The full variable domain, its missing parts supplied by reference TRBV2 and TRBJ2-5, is EPEVTQTPSHQVTQMGQEVILRCVPISNHLYFYWYRQILGQKVEFLVSFYNNEISEKSEIFDDQFSVERPDGSNFTLKIRSTKLEDSAMYFCASSSGGAQETQYFGPGTRLLVL.

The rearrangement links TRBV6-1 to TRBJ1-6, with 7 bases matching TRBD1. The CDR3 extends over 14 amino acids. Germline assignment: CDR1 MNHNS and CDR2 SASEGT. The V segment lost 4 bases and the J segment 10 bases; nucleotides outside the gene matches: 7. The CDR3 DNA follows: TGTGCCAGCAGTGCGGGGCAGGGGGGATCACCCCTCCACTTT. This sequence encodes CASSAGQGGSPLHF.

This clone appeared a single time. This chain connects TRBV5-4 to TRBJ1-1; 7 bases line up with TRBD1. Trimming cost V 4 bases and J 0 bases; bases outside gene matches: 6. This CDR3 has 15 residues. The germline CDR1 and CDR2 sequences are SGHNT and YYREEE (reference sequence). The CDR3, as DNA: TGTGCCAGCAGCACCGGACAGGCGATGAACACTGAAGCTTTCTTT. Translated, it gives CASSTGQAMNTEAFF.

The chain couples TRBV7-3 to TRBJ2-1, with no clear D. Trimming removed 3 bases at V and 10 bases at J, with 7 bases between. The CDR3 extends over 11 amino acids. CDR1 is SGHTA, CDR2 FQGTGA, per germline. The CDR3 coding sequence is TGTGCCAGCAGCTTTAATGAGGAGCAGTTCTTC. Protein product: CASSFNEEQFF.

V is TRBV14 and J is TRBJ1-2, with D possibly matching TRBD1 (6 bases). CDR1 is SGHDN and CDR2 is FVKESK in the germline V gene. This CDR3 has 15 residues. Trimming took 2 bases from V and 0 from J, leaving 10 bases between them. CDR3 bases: TGTGCCAGCAGCCAAAAACGGACAGCTAACTATGGCTACACCTTC. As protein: CASSQKRTANYGYTF.

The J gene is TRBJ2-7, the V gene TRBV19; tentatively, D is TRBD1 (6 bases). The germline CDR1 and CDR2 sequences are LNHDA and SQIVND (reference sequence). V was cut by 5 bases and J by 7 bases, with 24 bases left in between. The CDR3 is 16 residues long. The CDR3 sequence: CASSESGALGRWEQYF. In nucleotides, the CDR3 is TGTGCCAGTAGTGAATCAGGGGCCCTTGGGAGATGGGAGCAGTACTTC.